This TCR beta chain was sequenced during a study of CD8 T cells in Susac syndrome. Points from the study as a whole: The study found that Susac CD8+ clonal expansion peaked in TEMRA cells and active patients.

Reverse transcription used roughly 0.5 to 1 ug RNA and random hexamers. TCRdb analysed the immunoSEQ multiplex PCR reads with MiXCR anew, one entry per CDR3 protein. The table has 200,000 or so distinct CDR3 sequences, more than 85% seen once. J gave up 6 bases and V 2 bases, and 8 bases lay outside the gene matches. Germline CDR1 is GTSNPN and CDR2 is SVGIG (reference sequence). This CDR3 has 16 residues. Worth noting for this clonotype: Its cognate antigen is unknown.

The sample comprised CD8+ T cells from PBMCs. The TCR comes from a human donor with Susac syndrome. V and J are TRBV30 and TRBJ1-4; TRBD1 agrees at 11 bases. The CDR3 is CAWSSGTGGAYEKLFF. DNA for the CDR3: TGTGCCTGGAGTTCCGGGACAGGGGGTGCTTATGAAAAACTGTTTTTT.